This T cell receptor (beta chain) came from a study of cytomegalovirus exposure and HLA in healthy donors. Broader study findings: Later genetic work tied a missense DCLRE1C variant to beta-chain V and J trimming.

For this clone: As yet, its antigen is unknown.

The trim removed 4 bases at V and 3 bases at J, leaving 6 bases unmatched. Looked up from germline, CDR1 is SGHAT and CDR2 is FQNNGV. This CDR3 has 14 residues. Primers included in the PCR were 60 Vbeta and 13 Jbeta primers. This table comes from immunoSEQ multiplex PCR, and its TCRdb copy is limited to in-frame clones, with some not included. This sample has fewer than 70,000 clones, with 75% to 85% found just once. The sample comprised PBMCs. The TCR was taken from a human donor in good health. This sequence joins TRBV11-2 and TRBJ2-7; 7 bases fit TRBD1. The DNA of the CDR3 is TGTGCCAGCAGCTGGTCCGGGGACAGCTACGAGCAGTACTTC. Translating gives CASSWSGDSYEQYF.